The next 24 T cell receptor beta chains were all read from a single sample in a study of CD8 T cells in ankylosing spondylitis. TCRdb used MiXCR to reprocess the 5' RACE reads, holding one entry per CDR3 protein. Of 380,000 or so distinct CDR3 sequences in the sample, approximately 22% were seen once. Input material: blood, either unsorted or a sorted T cell fraction (not recorded which). The source is a male donor with ankylosing spondylitis or in good health (not recorded which).

This sequence joins TRBV27 and TRBJ2-3; D is uncertain. The length of the CDR3 is 15 residues. V was cut by 5 bases and J by 1 base, with 13 bases left in between. Germline V gene sequence: CDR1 MNHEY, CDR2 SMNVEV (reference sequence). CDR3 sequence (DNA): TGTGCCAGCAGTCCGAGTCGGGCGGGCACAGATACGCAGTATTTT. It encodes CASSPSRAGTDTQYF.

This clonotype was observed a handful of times. The chain uses TRBV4-1 and TRBJ2-7, with 8 bases lining up with TRBD1. Losses at the gene ends were 1 base for V and 3 bases for J; bases not matched to a gene: 2. Germline V gene data show CDR1 as MGHRA and CDR2 as YSYEKL. There are 14 residues in the CDR3. CDR3 DNA: TGCGCCAGCAGCCAAGTTGGACAGGGCTACGAGCAGTACTTC. It translates to CASSQVGQGYEQYF.

Only one count was recorded for this clonotype. This sequence joins TRBV9 and TRBJ2-5, with 8 bases lining up with TRBD2. With V trimmed by 0 bases and J by 0 bases, 1 base remained unmatched. This CDR3 is built from 15 residues. Germline V gene lookup returns CDR1 SGDLS and CDR2 YYNGEE. The DNA of the CDR3 is TGTGCCAGCAGCGTAGTAGCGGGGAACCAAGAGACCCAGTACTTC. Translated, it gives CASSVVAGNQETQYF.

This clonotype was observed a handful of times. The chain uses TRBV9 and TRBJ2-5; 7 bases line up with TRBD1. J gave up 2 bases and V 4 bases, and 5 bases lay outside the gene matches. In germline, CDR1 is SGDLS, CDR2 YYNGEE. The length of the CDR3 is 14 residues. The CDR3 sequence is CASSTRTGQETQYF. For the CDR3, the DNA is TGTGCCAGCAGCACTCGGACAGGACAAGAGACCCAGTACTTC.

This clonotype was detected only a few times. V and J are TRBV27 and TRBJ1-5; TRBD1 is a possible D gene (6 bases). Trimming took off 5 bases at V and 1 base at J, with 12 bases between the two ends. Germline lookup yields CDR1 MNHEY and CDR2 SMNVEV (reference sequence). CDR3 length: 15 residues. The CDR3 region has the DNA TGTGCCAGCAGTGCCAGGGGAGGGAGCAATCAGCCCCAGCATTTT. Its protein product is CASSARGGSNQPQHF.

The CDR3 DNA reads as TGTGCCAGCAGGGCACTAGCAGAGACCCAGTACTTC. Amino acid sequence: CASRALAETQYF. This rearrangement joins TRBV12-3 or TRBV12-4 to TRBJ2-5; D might be TRBD2 (6 bases). V gave up 6 bases and J gave up 4 bases, with 9 bases separating them. This CDR3 has 12 residues.

The chain has TRBV9 and TRBJ2-3; D not resolved. Trimming removed 4 bases from V and 4 bases from J, with 10 bases in between. The CDR3 runs to 13 residues. CDR1 is SGDLS, CDR2 YYNGEE, per germline. This CDR3 is CASSPPDADTQYF. The CDR3 DNA reads TGTGCCAGCAGCCCCCCGGACGCAGATACGCAGTATTTT. Full variable domain (outside the CDR3, taken from reference TRBV9 and TRBJ2-3): DSGVTQTPKHLITATGQRVTLRCSPRSGDLSVYWYQQSLDQGLQFLIQYYNGEERAKGNILERFSAQQFPDLHSELNLSSLELGDSALYFCASSPPDADTQYFGPGTRLTVL.

This clonotype was picked up many times. The J gene is TRBJ2-5, the V gene TRBV5-1; perhaps TRBD1 as D (6 bases). CDR3 size: 14 residues. Between the trimmed V and J ends, which lost 0 bases and 2 bases, there was a span of 8 bases. CDR1 SGHRS and CDR2 YFSETQ come from the germline V gene. The CDR3 region is CASSLEGTQETQYF. The CDR3 bases are TGCGCCAGCAGCTTGGAAGGGACACAAGAGACCCAGTACTTC.

The chain combines TRBV3-1 with TRBJ2-1; the D gene could be TRBD1 or TRBD2 (6 bases each). Germline loops: CDR1 LGHDT, CDR2 YNNKEL (reference sequence). V shed 5 bases and J shed 2 bases, with 22 bases lying between them. This CDR3 spans 18 amino acids. In DNA form, the CDR3 reads TGTGCCAGCAGCGCCATACCGGGGGCAGCCACGCCCTACAATGAGCAGTTCTTC. It codes for CASSAIPGAATPYNEQFF.

This clonotype has more than one count but fewer than ten. V is TRBV10-3 and J is TRBJ2-6, with D perhaps being TRBD1 or TRBD2 (5 bases each). Trimming stripped 7 bases from V and 0 bases from J, with 10 bases between. Per the germline V gene, CDR1 is ENHRY and CDR2 is SYGVKD. The CDR3 runs to 15 residues. In DNA, the CDR3 is TGTGCCATCAACGGGGCCCTCTCTGGGGCCAACGTCCTGACTTTC. It is translated as CAINGALSGANVLTF.

The chain links TRBV5-1 to TRBJ1-1, with a tentative D call TRBD1 (5 bases). V lost 3 bases to trimming and J lost 4 bases, with 13 bases between them. Looked up from germline, CDR1 is SGHRS and CDR2 is YFSETQ. This CDR3 contains 14 residues. CDR3 nucleotide sequence: TGCGCCAGCAGCTGGGGGACGTCGGGCACTGAAGCTTTCTTT. Translating gives CASSWGTSGTEAFF.

This clonotype was counted only a few times. The chain combines TRBV11-2 with TRBJ2-7; D possibly uses TRBD1 or TRBD2 (7 bases each). CDR1 and CDR2 (germline): SGHAT, FQNNGV. The CDR3 extends over 15 amino acids. V was pared by 3 bases and J by 3 bases, with 15 bases between. The CDR3 protein is CASSLGPGGGYEQYF. In DNA form, the CDR3 reads TGTGCCAGCAGCTTGGGTCCAGGGGGGGGCTACGAGCAGTACTTC.

CDR3 in amino acids: CATSDPRDNSYEQYF. The CDR3 bases are TGTGCCACCAGTGATCCGAGGGACAACTCCTACGAGCAGTACTTC. The chain combines TRBV24-1 with TRBJ2-7; TRBD1 might be the D (6 bases). The germline V and J ends were trimmed by 3 bases and 0 bases, with 11 bases remaining between them. Germline V lookup: CDR1 KGHDR, CDR2 SFDVKD. The CDR3 sequence is 15 residues long.

This clonotype was seen a handful of times. The V call is TRBV4-1, the J call TRBJ2-5; 8 bases are a match to TRBD1. Germline V gene lookup returns CDR1 MGHRA and CDR2 YSYEKL. CDR3 size: 16 residues. The trim removed 2 bases at V and 1 base at J, leaving 6 bases unmatched. CDR3 nucleotides: TGCGCCAGCAGCCAACCGACAGGGGCCACCCAAGAGACCCAGTACTTC. It yields the protein CASSQPTGATQETQYF.

V usage is TRBV7-9 and J usage is TRBJ2-7, with 7 bases fitting TRBD1. Germline V gene lookup returns CDR1 SEHNR and CDR2 FQNEAQ (reference sequence). Trimming cost V 1 base and J 6 bases; bases outside gene matches: 6. This CDR3 region has 14 residues. CDR3 region: CASSLVTTGAEQYF. In DNA, the CDR3 is TGTGCCAGCAGCTTAGTGACCACAGGGGCCGAGCAGTACTTC. Variable domain in full (rest from reference TRBV7-9 and TRBJ2-7): DTGVSQNPRHKITKRGQNVTFRCDPISEHNRLYWYRQTLGQGPEFLTYFQNEAQLEKSRLLSDRFSAERPKGSFSTLEIQRTEQGDSAMYLCASSLVTTGAEQYFGPGTRLTVT.

The V call is TRBV28, the J call TRBJ2-1; 8 bases agree with TRBD2. Germline CDR1 MDHEN, CDR2 SYDVKM. The trim removed 8 bases at V and 6 bases at J, leaving 9 bases unmatched. CDR3 length: 14 residues. The CDR3: CASQGLAFINEQFF. The DNA of the CDR3 is TGTGCCAGCCAAGGACTAGCTTTTATCAATGAGCAGTTCTTC.

This clonotype was picked up a small number of times. This chain uses TRBV12-3 or TRBV12-4 with TRBJ1-1; the match to TRBD1 covers 7 bases. The length of the CDR3 is 15 residues. The V and J ends lost 6 bases and 1 base, in that order; junction bases with no gene match: 8. CDR3 protein: CASRGWGQQNTEAFF. The CDR3 DNA reads as TGTGCCAGCAGGGGCTGGGGACAGCAGAACACTGAAGCTTTCTTT.

The rearrangement links TRBV29-1 to TRBJ2-3; no clear D gene. Trimming removed 8 bases from V and 0 bases from J, with 15 bases in between. CDR3 length equals 14 residues. Germline V CDR1 and CDR2: SQVTM, ANQGSEA. The CDR3 coding sequence is TGCAGCTCCCTCTCGGTTTCCAGCACAGATACGCAGTATTTT. It yields the protein CSSLSVSSTDTQYF.

This clonotype came up a few times. This chain uses TRBV10-1 with TRBJ2-2; 7 bases map to TRBD1. Germline CDR1 and CDR2: WNHNN and SYGVQD (reference sequence). CDR3 length equals 15 residues. V shed 8 bases and J 2 bases; nucleotides not matched to a gene: 8. The CDR3 loop reads CASGTGTDNTGELFF. The DNA for the CDR3 is TGCGCCAGCGGAACCGGGACAGATAACACCGGGGAGCTGTTTTTT.

This clonotype was detected a few times. The chain employs TRBV9 and TRBJ2-7, with TRBD1 matching over 8 bases. The CDR3 sequence is 14 residues long. Germline V gives CDR1 SGDLS, CDR2 YYNGEE. With V trimmed by 4 bases and J by 5 bases, 8 bases remained unmatched. CDR3 residues: CASSPRDRRDEQYF. Written as DNA, the CDR3 is TGTGCCAGCAGCCCCCGGGACAGGAGGGACGAGCAGTACTTC.

This clonotype was seen a few times. The chain has TRBV20-1 and TRBJ2-5, with D possibly being TRBD2 (5 bases). V shed 5 bases and J shed 4 bases, with 17 bases lying between them. Germline V lookup: CDR1 DFQATT, CDR2 SNEGSKA (reference sequence). The CDR3 is made up of 14 amino acids. The CDR3 loop is CSAYQDSPPETQYF. The CDR3 DNA reads as TGCAGTGCTTACCAGGACTCCCCGCCAGAGACCCAGTACTTC.

The V and J genes are TRBV4-1 and TRBJ2-5; TRBD2 matches at 8 bases. The CDR3 has 18 residues. V trimming: 0 bases; J trimming: 4 bases; junction bases outside the gene matches: 13. Germline V gene lookup returns CDR1 MGHRA and CDR2 YSYEKL. CDR3 bases: TGCGCCAGCAGCCAAGATATGGAATCGGGGGGGCTCACAGAGACCCAGTACTTC. The encoded protein is CASSQDMESGGLTETQYF.

This clonotype was observed a few times. The J gene is TRBJ2-7, the V gene TRBV5-1; 7 bases are a match to TRBD2. With V trimmed by 0 bases and J by 1 base, 7 bases remained unmatched. This CDR3 is built from 16 residues. Germline CDR1 and CDR2: SGHRS and YFSETQ. The CDR3 DNA reads as TGCGCCAGCAGCTTGGATCAGGGAGGGCCTTCCTACGAGCAGTACTTC. The encoded protein is CASSLDQGGPSYEQYF.

This clonotype was seen more than once but under ten times. The chain joins TRBV7-9 to TRBJ1-5; 9 nucleotides line up with TRBD1. CDR3 length: 16 residues. Germline lookup yields CDR1 SEHNR and CDR2 FQNEAQ (reference sequence). J was trimmed by 5 bases and V by 4 bases; bases with no gene match: 9. The CDR3 loop is CASSSDRDRADQPQHF. The CDR3 DNA sequence: TGTGCCAGCAGCTCTGACCGGGACAGGGCGGATCAGCCCCAGCATTTT.